These 19 T cell receptor beta chains were sequenced from one sample in a study of blood T cells in healthy people across ages. Then a second PCR, running about 7 to 11 cycles, was carried out with a sample-barcoded 5' primer and a J-beta primer mix. A single record per CDR3 protein comes from TCRdb applying MiXCR to the 5' RACE reads. This table holds 1,800,000 or so distinct CDR3 sequences, about two fifths found once. Input material: blood. The receptors shown here come from a human donor in good health.

The chain recombines TRBV2 with TRBJ2-7; 9 nucleotides agree with TRBD2. Losses at the gene ends were 8 bases for V and 1 base for J; bases not matched to a gene: 6. Germline V lookup: CDR1 SNHLY, CDR2 FYNNEI. This CDR3 is built from 14 residues. The CDR3 is CASRLAGLSYEQYF. In DNA form, the CDR3 reads TGTGCCAGCCGGCTAGCGGGACTATCCTACGAGCAGTACTTC.

This chain connects TRBV4-2 to TRBJ1-2; 9 bases map to TRBD1. J was trimmed by 5 bases and V by 4 bases; bases with no gene match: 5. The length of the CDR3 is 14 residues. Germline CDR1 and CDR2: LGHNA and YNFKEQ. The CDR3 bases are TGTGCCAGCAGCCGACAGGGGGAACCTTATGGCTACACCTTC. It yields the protein CASSRQGEPYGYTF.

This clonotype was seen ten or more times. The chain employs TRBV12-3 or TRBV12-4 and TRBJ2-7; TRBD1 matches 8 bases. Trimming took 3 bases from V and 3 from J; bases not matched to a gene: 7. This CDR3 spans 15 amino acids. The CDR3 coding sequence is TGTGCCAGCAGTTTTGGGGACAGGAGCCGCTACGAGCAGTACTTC. It yields the protein CASSFGDRSRYEQYF.

Only a few counts were recorded for this clonotype. A junction boundary mismatches the germline segment, possibly from a read error. J is TRBJ1-6 and V is TRBV12-3 or TRBV12-4; maybe TRBD1 (5 bases). The CDR3 runs 13 residues. CDR3 nucleotides: TGTGCCAGCAGTTTAGGGGACGCTTCACCCCCCCACTTT. It specifies CASSLGDASPPHF.

The table lists this clonotype with a few counts. CDR3 protein: CASSLQTGTNQPQHF. CDR3 bases: TGTGCCAGCAGCTTACAAACAGGGACCAATCAGCCCCAGCATTTT. The rearrangement uses TRBV7-2 and TRBJ1-5; tentatively, D is TRBD1 (6 bases). The CDR3 runs 15 residues. The germline V and J ends were trimmed by 2 bases and 3 bases, with 11 bases remaining between them. Germline V gene data show CDR1 as SGHTA and CDR2 as FQGNSA.

The table lists this clonotype with a few counts. V and J are TRBV5-1 and TRBJ2-5; D possibly uses TRBD1 or TRBD2 (5 bases each). The germline gives CDR1 SGHRS, CDR2 YFSETQ. The CDR3 runs 15 residues. The germline V and J ends were trimmed by 0 bases and 5 bases, with 14 bases remaining between them. In nucleotides, the CDR3 is TGCGCCAGCAGCTTGGTGAACGGGGCTGGGGAGACCCAGTACTTC. Protein product: CASSLVNGAGETQYF.

The chain combines TRBV24-1 with TRBJ1-2, with 7 positions matching TRBD1. The trim removed 3 bases at V and 0 bases at J, leaving 9 bases unmatched. The CDR3 loop spans 17 amino acids. Germline values: CDR1 KGHDR, CDR2 SFDVKD. CDR3 residues: CATSDGKGADPNYGYTF. The CDR3 bases are TGTGCCACCAGTGATGGGAAGGGGGCGGACCCTAACTATGGCTACACCTTC.

The V and J genes are TRBV2 and TRBJ1-1; no reliable D call. Germline CDR1 and CDR2: SNHLY and FYNNEI. The CDR3 runs 13 residues. Trimming shortened V by 1 base and J by 6 bases, and 9 bases separated the two germline ends. For the CDR3, the DNA is TGTGCCAGCAGTGAAGGTCGTTTTGCTGAAGCTTTCTTT. Amino acid sequence: CASSEGRFAEAFF.

V usage is TRBV20-1 and J usage is TRBJ1-5; D is perhaps TRBD1 (5 bases). The CDR3 runs 12 residues. Germline V gene sequence: CDR1 DFQATT, CDR2 SNEGSKA (reference sequence). V was trimmed by 4 bases and J by 7 bases, leaving 11 bases between them. The CDR3, as DNA: TGCAGTGCTACCCCAGGGATACAGCCCCAGCATTTT. It encodes CSATPGIQPQHF.

Concerning this clonotype: Mismatch with germline at one junction end may stem from a read error. The chain is built from TRBV5-1 and TRBJ2-4, with TRBD2 matching over 10 bases. The last part of the DNA fits TRBJ2-7 better; the J call may be wrong. This CDR3 has 18 amino acids. Germline V lookup: CDR1 SGHRS, CDR2 YFSETQ. The CDR3 spells CANSLAGLAGDLIYEQYF. DNA for the CDR3: TGCGCCAACAGCTTGGCCGGGCTAGCGGGGGACCTAATCTACGAGCAGTACTTC.

This clonotype was found a few times. The V and J genes are TRBV4-2 and TRBJ2-1; 10 bases fit TRBD2. Unmatched junction bases numbered 8, after V lost 0 bases and J lost 9 bases. Germline-derived CDR1 and CDR2 are LGHNA and YNFKEQ. The CDR3 is 16 amino acids. The CDR3 coding sequence is TGTGCCAGCAGCCAAGATTTCCCTAGCGGGGGACTTGAGCAGTTCTTC. Protein product: CASSQDFPSGGLEQFF.

This clonotype was found a few times. This chain joins TRBV5-1 and TRBJ2-7; D possibly corresponds to TRBD1 (6 bases). Trimming cost V 6 bases and J 0 bases, with 16 bases left between them. In germline, CDR1 is SGHRS, CDR2 YFSETQ. This CDR3 contains 15 residues. The CDR3 coding sequence is TGCGCCAGCAATTCTGACGGGACAAGCTCCTACGAGCAGTACTTC. Translating gives CASNSDGTSSYEQYF. The full variable domain, completed using reference TRBV5-1 and TRBJ2-7, is KAGVTQTPRYLIKTRGQQVTLSCSPISGHRSVSWYQQTPGQGLQFLFEYFSETQRNKGNFPGRFSGRQFSNSRSEMNVSTLELGDSALYLCASNSDGTSSYEQYFGPGTRLTVT.

The J gene is TRBJ2-2, the V gene TRBV3-1, with 7 bases that match TRBD1. Germline lookup yields CDR1 LGHDT and CDR2 YNNKEL (reference sequence). The V segment lost 3 bases and the J segment 5 bases; nucleotides outside the gene matches: 9. This CDR3 region has 16 residues. The DNA for the CDR3 is TGTGCCAGCAGCCAGACAGGGCTTTTAAGAACCGGGGAGCTGTTTTTT. Amino acids: CASSQTGLLRTGELFF. The full variable domain, with the rest looked up from reference TRBV3-1 and TRBJ2-2, is DTAVSQTPKYLVTQMGNDKSIKCEQNLGHDTMYWYKQDSKKFLKIMFSYNNKELIINETVPNRFSPKSPDKAHLNLHINSLELGDSAVYFCASSQTGLLRTGELFFGEGSRLTVL.

This clonotype was seen repeatedly, ten times or more. The V and J genes are TRBV18 and TRBJ2-5; D uncertain. Germline loops: CDR1 KGHSH, CDR2 LQKENI. The length of the CDR3 is 12 residues. V dropped 8 bases and J dropped 5 bases, with 12 bases sitting between them. The CDR3 DNA sequence: TGTGCCAGCAGCCCGTTAGTTGAGACCCAGTACTTC. Its translation is CASSPLVETQYF.

The V and J genes are TRBV4-2 and TRBJ1-2; 10 bases agree with TRBD1. This CDR3 is 14 amino acids long. Germline V gene sequence: CDR1 LGHNA, CDR2 YNFKEQ. The J segment lost 8 bases and the V segment lost 1 base, leaving 4 bases of the junction unmatched. CDR3 in amino acids: CASSQGPGQGGYTF. The CDR3 coding sequence is TGTGCCAGCAGCCAAGGTCCGGGACAGGGGGGCTACACCTTC.

The rearrangement links TRBV3-1 to TRBJ1-1; maybe TRBD1 (5 bases). Deletions cut 1 base from V and 7 bases from J, with 10 bases between. The germline V gene encodes CDR1 LGHDT and CDR2 YNNKEL (reference sequence). This CDR3 is 13 amino acids long. Written as DNA, the CDR3 is TGTGCCAGCAGCCAAGCCAGGGTCATTGAAGCTTTCTTT. Residues: CASSQARVIEAFF.

This clonotype was seen more than once but under ten times. The CDR3 loop is CAWDTGGRAQPQHF. In DNA, the CDR3 is TGTGCCTGGGACACAGGGGGCCGGGCCCAGCCCCAGCATTTT. The rearrangement links TRBV30 to TRBJ1-5, with 9 bases lining up with TRBD1. From germline, CDR1 is GTSNPN and CDR2 SVGIG (reference sequence). The CDR3 runs 14 residues. Trimming at V came to 5 bases and at J to 7 bases, leaving 9 bases not matched to a gene.

This clonotype was recorded a few times. The rearrangement links TRBV7-9 to TRBJ2-1; no clear D gene. Trimming removed 2 bases at V and 12 bases at J, with 8 bases between. The CDR3 consists of 11 residues. Germline loops: CDR1 SEHNR, CDR2 FQNEAQ (reference sequence). The CDR3 DNA is TGTGCCAGCAGCTTAAAAGGGTTGCAGTTCTTC. Protein: CASSLKGLQFF.

V gene TRBV29-1 combines with J gene TRBJ2-1; TRBD2 is a possible D gene (6 bases). Germline assignment: CDR1 SQVTM and CDR2 ANQGSEA. The V and J ends lost 7 bases and 6 bases respectively, with 16 bases between them. The CDR3 covers 13 residues. As DNA, the CDR3 is TGCAGCGCCCCGGGGGAGAGCTTCAATGAGCAGTTCTTC. Encoded protein: CSAPGESFNEQFF.